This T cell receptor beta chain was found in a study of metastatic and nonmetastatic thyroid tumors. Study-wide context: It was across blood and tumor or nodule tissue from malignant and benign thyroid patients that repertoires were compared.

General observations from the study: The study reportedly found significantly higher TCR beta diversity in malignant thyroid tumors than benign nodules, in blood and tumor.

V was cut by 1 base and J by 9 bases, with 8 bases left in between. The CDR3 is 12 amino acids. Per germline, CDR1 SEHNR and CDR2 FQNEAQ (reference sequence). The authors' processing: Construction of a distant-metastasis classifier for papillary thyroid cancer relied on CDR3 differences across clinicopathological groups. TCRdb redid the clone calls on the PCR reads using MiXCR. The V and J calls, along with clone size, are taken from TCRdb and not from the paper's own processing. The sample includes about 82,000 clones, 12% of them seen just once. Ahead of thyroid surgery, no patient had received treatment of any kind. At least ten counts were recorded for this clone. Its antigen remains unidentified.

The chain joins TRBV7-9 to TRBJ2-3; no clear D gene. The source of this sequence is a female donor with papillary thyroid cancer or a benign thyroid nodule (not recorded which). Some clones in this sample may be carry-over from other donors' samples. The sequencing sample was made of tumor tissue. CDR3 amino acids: CASSLGLGTQYF. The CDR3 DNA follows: TGTGCCAGCAGCTTAGGTCTTGGGACGCAGTATTTT.